Sequencing of this TCR beta chain was carried out in a study of OX40 agonist ivuxolimab in advanced cancers. The cohort excluded patients with autoimmune disease history or systemic immunosuppression. This clone was counted once. Germline V gene data show CDR1 as GTSNPN and CDR2 as SVGIG (reference sequence). The CDR3 has 16 residues. The V end was cut by 2 bases, the J end by 4 bases, with 18 bases between. Generated by immunoSEQ multiplex PCR, the TCRdb table keeps only in-frame clones and is missing some. The sample shows 70,000 or so clones, around 80% of them seen only once. The material sequenced was CD4+ or CD8+ T cells sorted from blood, taken in a trial of the OX40 agonist ivuxolimab. This clonotype was sampled from an adult with an advanced solid tumor such as melanoma, head and neck, liver or kidney cancer. The V call is TRBV30, the J call TRBJ1-5, with D possibly matching TRBD1 (5 bases). The CDR3 DNA is TGTGCCTGGAGTAGGGAAGGTGGGGGTTGGAATCAGCCCCAGCATTTT. This encodes CAWSREGGGWNQPQHF.